These T cell receptor beta chains were read from a single sample in a study of blood T cells in healthy people across ages. TCRdb itself ran the 5' RACE reads through MiXCR, one entry per CDR3 protein. The sample lists roughly 1,500,000 distinct CDR3 sequences, 30% to 35% occurring once. Sequencing was performed on blood. Source of these receptors: a woman in her twenties or thirties in good health. Each CDR3 is given with its conserved first and last residue. A D gene is named only where the DNA matches it firmly. Clone size is shown for a subset of rows, as once, few, many or a class of expanded clone.

v_call: TRBV30
d_call: -
j_call: TRBJ2-7
clone_size: -
cdr3_aa: CAWSRLGGQYF
cdr3_nt: TGTGCCTGGAGCAGATTGGGAGGGCAGTACTTC

v_call: TRBV12-3/TRBV12-4
d_call: -
j_call: TRBJ2-3
clone_size: -
cdr3_aa: CASSSAPEAEVDTQYF
cdr3_nt: TGTGCCAGCAGTTCCGCCCCTGAAGCGGAGGTAGATACGCAGTATTTT

v_call: TRBV30
d_call: TRBD2
j_call: TRBJ2-7
clone_size: -
cdr3_aa: CAWSAPLAGGRNEQYF
cdr3_nt: TGTGCCTGGAGTGCACCACTAGCGGGAGGGCGGAACGAGCAGTACTTC

v_call: TRBV7-9
d_call: TRBD2
j_call: TRBJ2-1
clone_size: few
cdr3_aa: CASSKNTLAGVDNEQFF
cdr3_nt: TGTGCCAGCAGCAAAAACACCCTAGCGGGAGTTGACAATGAGCAGTTCTTC

v_call: TRBV12-5
d_call: -
j_call: TRBJ2-5
clone_size: -
cdr3_aa: CASGLGSGTAQETQYF
cdr3_nt: TGTGCTAGTGGTTTGGGGTCCGGGACCGCACAGGAGACCCAGTACTTC

v_call: TRBV20-1
d_call: -
j_call: TRBJ2-3
clone_size: -
cdr3_aa: CSASSVAGSKDTQYF
cdr3_nt: TGCAGTGCTAGTTCGGTTGCGGGTTCGAAAGATACGCAGTATTTT

v_call: TRBV28
d_call: -
j_call: TRBJ2-1
clone_size: few
cdr3_aa: CASSPFREGVNNEQFF
cdr3_nt: TGTGCCAGCAGTCCATTTCGAGAGGGAGTCAATAATGAGCAGTTCTTC

v_call: TRBV5-1
d_call: -
j_call: TRBJ1-3
clone_size: few
cdr3_aa: CASSLRQGSSGNTIYF
cdr3_nt: TGCGCCAGCAGCTTGAGGCAGGGGAGCTCTGGAAACACCATATATTTT

v_call: TRBV29-1
d_call: -
j_call: TRBJ1-1
clone_size: -
cdr3_aa: CSVKQGGTEAFF
cdr3_nt: TGCAGCGTTAAACAGGGCGGCACTGAAGCTTTCTTT

v_call: TRBV6-5
d_call: TRBD1
j_call: TRBJ2-7
clone_size: -
cdr3_aa: CASREQGSGYEQYF
cdr3_nt: TGTGCCAGCAGGGAACAGGGGAGCGGTTACGAGCAGTACTTC

v_call: TRBV20-1
d_call: TRBD1
j_call: TRBJ1-4
clone_size: -
cdr3_aa: CSAREGTGAEKLFF
cdr3_nt: TGCAGTGCTAGAGAGGGGACAGGGGCTGAAAAACTGTTTTTT

v_call: TRBV7-2
d_call: TRBD2
j_call: TRBJ2-1
clone_size: -
cdr3_aa: CASSLAGGTVDEQFF
cdr3_nt: TGTGCCAGCAGTTTAGCGGGAGGAACCGTCGATGAGCAGTTCTTC

v_call: TRBV25-1
d_call: -
j_call: TRBJ2-7
clone_size: -
cdr3_aa: CASSDGPRVTLPDERYF
cdr3_nt: TGTGCCAGCAGTGATGGCCCCCGAGTGACTCTACCCGATGAGCGGTACTTC

v_call: TRBV9
d_call: -
j_call: TRBJ2-1
clone_size: -
cdr3_aa: CASTKGGGGPNEQFF
cdr3_nt: TGTGCCAGCACCAAAGGGGGGGGAGGGCCCAATGAGCAGTTCTTC

v_call: TRBV12-3/TRBV12-4
d_call: -
j_call: TRBJ2-1
clone_size: -
cdr3_aa: CANSLATTGYNEQFF
cdr3_nt: TGTGCCAACAGTTTGGCCACAACGGGGTACAATGAGCAGTTCTTC

v_call: TRBV6-1
d_call: -
j_call: TRBJ2-1
clone_size: -
cdr3_aa: CAITDYNEQFF
cdr3_nt: TGTGCCATCACAGATTACAATGAGCAGTTCTTC

v_call: TRBV6-6
d_call: TRBD2
j_call: TRBJ2-5
clone_size: few
cdr3_aa: CASKPTAGGQQETQYF
cdr3_nt: TGTGCCAGCAAACCCACAGCGGGGGGGCAACAAGAGACCCAGTACTTC

v_call: TRBV10-3
d_call: TRBD2
j_call: TRBJ2-3
clone_size: -
cdr3_aa: CAIRDKTSSDTQYF
cdr3_nt: TGTGCCATCAGGGACAAGACTAGCTCAGATACGCAGTATTTT

v_call: TRBV9
d_call: TRBD1
j_call: TRBJ1-2
clone_size: few
cdr3_aa: CASSVRGTERYGYTF
cdr3_nt: TGTGCCAGCAGCGTACGAGGGACAGAGAGATATGGCTACACCTTC

v_call: TRBV4-1
d_call: TRBD1
j_call: TRBJ2-7
clone_size: -
cdr3_aa: CASSHGTVLSYEQYF
cdr3_nt: TGCGCCAGCAGCCACGGGACAGTTCTTTCCTACGAGCAGTACTTC

v_call: TRBV19
d_call: TRBD1
j_call: TRBJ2-7
clone_size: -
cdr3_aa: CASSMGQGSSYEQYF
cdr3_nt: TGTGCCAGTAGTATGGGACAGGGGAGCTCCTACGAGCAGTACTTC

v_call: TRBV2
d_call: -
j_call: TRBJ1-5
clone_size: few
cdr3_aa: CASSADAQPQHF
cdr3_nt: TGTGCCAGCAGCGCGGACGCGCAGCCCCAGCATTTT

v_call: TRBV7-9
d_call: -
j_call: TRBJ2-3
clone_size: -
cdr3_aa: CTSSLWGLDTQYF
cdr3_nt: TGTACCAGCAGCTTATGGGGACTAGATACGCAGTATTTT

v_call: TRBV30
d_call: -
j_call: TRBJ2-7
clone_size: -
cdr3_aa: CAWARGERAYEQYF
cdr3_nt: TGTGCCTGGGCGCGGGGTGAACGGGCCTACGAGCAGTACTTC

v_call: TRBV20-1
d_call: TRBD2
j_call: TRBJ2-3
clone_size: -
cdr3_aa: CSASPPSGGSIDSTDTQYF
cdr3_nt: TGCAGTGCTAGCCCCCCTAGCGGGGGTTCGATTGATAGCACAGATACGCAGTATTTT

v_call: TRBV28
d_call: -
j_call: TRBJ2-5
clone_size: few
cdr3_aa: CASSFPGGQETQYF
cdr3_nt: TGTGCCAGCAGTTTCCCAGGGGGGCAAGAGACCCAGTACTTC

v_call: TRBV25-1
d_call: -
j_call: TRBJ1-1
clone_size: few
cdr3_aa: CASRDEMNTEAFF
cdr3_nt: TGTGCCAGCAGGGACGAAATGAACACTGAAGCTTTCTTT

v_call: TRBV6-5
d_call: TRBD1
j_call: TRBJ2-1
clone_size: -
cdr3_aa: CASSYSRDRVHEQFF
cdr3_nt: TGTGCCAGCAGTTACTCGCGGGACAGGGTCCATGAGCAGTTCTTC

v_call: TRBV29-1
d_call: TRBD1
j_call: TRBJ2-7
clone_size: many
cdr3_aa: CSVFRTGAYEQYF
cdr3_nt: TGCAGCGTTTTCCGGACAGGGGCCTACGAGCAGTACTTC

v_call: TRBV6-1
d_call: TRBD1
j_call: TRBJ1-2
clone_size: -
cdr3_aa: CASRLGQIYGYTF
cdr3_nt: TGTGCCAGCAGGCTGGGACAGATCTATGGCTACACCTTC

v_call: TRBV20-1
d_call: TRBD2
j_call: TRBJ2-1
clone_size: -
cdr3_aa: CSARALLAGVEQFF
cdr3_nt: TGCAGTGCTAGAGCCCTCCTAGCGGGAGTTGAGCAGTTCTTC

v_call: TRBV20-1
d_call: TRBD2
j_call: TRBJ2-7
clone_size: -
cdr3_aa: CSARDSPSGGPYEQYF
cdr3_nt: TGCAGTGCTAGAGATTCGCCTAGCGGGGGCCCATACGAGCAGTACTTC

v_call: TRBV7-3
d_call: -
j_call: TRBJ1-5
clone_size: few
cdr3_aa: CASSLLGLGQPQHF
cdr3_nt: TGTGCCAGCAGCTTATTAGGGTTAGGGCAGCCCCAGCATTTT

v_call: TRBV7-9
d_call: -
j_call: TRBJ2-3
clone_size: many
cdr3_aa: CASSRHVAKGTDTQYF
cdr3_nt: TGTGCCAGCAGCCGACATGTAGCCAAAGGCACAGATACGCAGTATTTT

v_call: TRBV20-1
d_call: -
j_call: TRBJ2-7
clone_size: -
cdr3_aa: CSATSSQRGRPGSYEQYF
cdr3_nt: TGCAGTGCGACGTCCTCGCAGCGTGGTAGGCCAGGGTCCTACGAGCAGTACTTC

v_call: TRBV20-1
d_call: TRBD2
j_call: TRBJ2-3
clone_size: -
cdr3_aa: CSARRLAFTDTQYF
cdr3_nt: TGCAGTGCTAGAAGACTAGCATTCACAGATACGCAGTATTTT

v_call: TRBV12-3/TRBV12-4
d_call: TRBD2
j_call: TRBJ2-1
clone_size: few
cdr3_aa: CASSFRTSGSYNEQFF
cdr3_nt: TGTGCCAGCAGTTTCCGGACTAGCGGCTCCTACAATGAGCAGTTCTTC

v_call: TRBV9
d_call: -
j_call: TRBJ2-3
clone_size: -
cdr3_aa: CASSTSRYGLSNTQYF
cdr3_nt: TGTGCCAGCAGCACTAGCCGGTACGGGTTATCAAATACGCAGTATTTT

v_call: TRBV9
d_call: -
j_call: TRBJ1-2
clone_size: few
cdr3_aa: CASGGANYGYTF
cdr3_nt: TGTGCCAGCGGAGGGGCCAACTATGGCTACACCTTC

v_call: TRBV3-1
d_call: -
j_call: TRBJ2-5
clone_size: -
cdr3_aa: CASSQGDWETQYF
cdr3_nt: TGTGCCAGCAGCCAAGGGGACTGGGAGACCCAGTACTTC

v_call: TRBV10-2
d_call: TRBD2
j_call: TRBJ2-7
clone_size: -
cdr3_aa: CASTGTSGYSSYEQYF
cdr3_nt: TGCGCCAGCACCGGGACTAGCGGGTACAGCTCCTACGAGCAGTACTTC

v_call: TRBV5-1
d_call: -
j_call: TRBJ1-2
clone_size: -
cdr3_aa: CASSLVPGDHGYTF
cdr3_nt: TGCGCCAGCAGCTTGGTCCCGGGGGACCATGGCTACACCTTC

v_call: TRBV20-1
d_call: -
j_call: TRBJ2-5
clone_size: -
cdr3_aa: CSLEGGEYQETQYF
cdr3_nt: TGCAGTCTAGAGGGGGGAGAGTACCAAGAGACCCAGTACTTC

v_call: TRBV7-9
d_call: -
j_call: TRBJ1-1
clone_size: -
cdr3_aa: CASSLQGGDTEAFF
cdr3_nt: TGTGCCAGCAGCTTACAGGGAGGGGACACTGAAGCTTTCTTT

v_call: TRBV4-1
d_call: -
j_call: TRBJ2-3
clone_size: -
cdr3_aa: CASSRNRGGSDTQYF
cdr3_nt: TGCGCCAGCAGCCGAAACAGGGGAGGGTCAGATACGCAGTATTTT

v_call: TRBV28
d_call: -
j_call: TRBJ2-1
clone_size: -
cdr3_aa: CASSFVLANEQFF
cdr3_nt: TGTGCCAGCAGTTTTGTACTAGCCAATGAGCAGTTCTTC

v_call: TRBV29-1
d_call: -
j_call: TRBJ2-5
clone_size: few
cdr3_aa: CSVGKAQETQYF
cdr3_nt: TGCAGCGTTGGAAAGGCCCAAGAGACCCAGTACTTC

v_call: TRBV3-1
d_call: TRBD2
j_call: TRBJ2-7
clone_size: few
cdr3_aa: CASSLFSSGYSYEQYF
cdr3_nt: TGTGCCAGCAGCCTCTTCTCTAGCGGGTACTCCTACGAGCAGTACTTC

v_call: TRBV2
d_call: -
j_call: TRBJ2-3
clone_size: -
cdr3_aa: CASSWKDAQYF
cdr3_nt: TGTGCCAGCAGTTGGAAAGATGCGCAGTATTTT

v_call: TRBV4-1
d_call: -
j_call: TRBJ2-1
clone_size: -
cdr3_aa: CASSQDEWDYNEQFF
cdr3_nt: TGCGCCAGCAGCCAAGATGAGTGGGACTACAATGAGCAGTTCTTC

v_call: TRBV5-1
d_call: -
j_call: TRBJ2-1
clone_size: few
cdr3_aa: CASSFELSGVPYEQFF
cdr3_nt: TGCGCCAGCAGCTTTGAATTGAGCGGAGTACCGTATGAGCAGTTCTTC

v_call: TRBV29-1
d_call: TRBD2
j_call: TRBJ2-1
clone_size: many
cdr3_aa: CSVEEGAGLAYNEQFF
cdr3_nt: TGCAGCGTTGAAGAGGGAGCGGGACTAGCCTACAATGAGCAGTTCTTC

v_call: TRBV5-1
d_call: -
j_call: TRBJ2-7
clone_size: -
cdr3_aa: CDSSLDQGTYEQYF
cdr3_nt: TGCGACAGCAGCTTGGACCAGGGCACCTACGAGCAGTACTTC

v_call: TRBV5-1
d_call: TRBD1
j_call: TRBJ1-2
clone_size: -
cdr3_aa: CASSWSDRVAGYTF
cdr3_nt: TGCGCCAGCAGCTGGTCAGACAGGGTCGCTGGCTACACCTTC

v_call: TRBV27
d_call: -
j_call: TRBJ2-5
clone_size: -
cdr3_aa: CASSKRSRLDSGETQYF
cdr3_nt: TGTGCCAGCAGTAAGAGATCTCGACTCGACAGTGGGGAGACCCAGTACTTC

v_call: TRBV27
d_call: TRBD1
j_call: TRBJ2-7
clone_size: few
cdr3_aa: CASSPTGQGLSYEQYF
cdr3_nt: TGTGCCAGCAGTCCGACCGGACAGGGGCTCTCCTACGAGCAGTACTTC

v_call: TRBV18
d_call: -
j_call: TRBJ2-5
clone_size: -
cdr3_aa: CASSPKSGPIRETQYF
cdr3_nt: TGTGCCAGCTCACCAAAATCGGGACCCATACGAGAGACCCAGTACTTC

v_call: TRBV6-2/TRBV6-3
d_call: -
j_call: TRBJ1-2
clone_size: -
cdr3_aa: CASSRNVGVYGYTF
cdr3_nt: TGTGCCAGCAGTCGGAACGTGGGAGTCTATGGCTACACCTTC

v_call: TRBV10-3
d_call: TRBD2
j_call: TRBJ2-3
clone_size: many
cdr3_aa: CAISEGAGGLADTQYF
cdr3_nt: TGTGCCATCAGTGAGGGGGCGGGAGGACTTGCAGATACGCAGTATTTT